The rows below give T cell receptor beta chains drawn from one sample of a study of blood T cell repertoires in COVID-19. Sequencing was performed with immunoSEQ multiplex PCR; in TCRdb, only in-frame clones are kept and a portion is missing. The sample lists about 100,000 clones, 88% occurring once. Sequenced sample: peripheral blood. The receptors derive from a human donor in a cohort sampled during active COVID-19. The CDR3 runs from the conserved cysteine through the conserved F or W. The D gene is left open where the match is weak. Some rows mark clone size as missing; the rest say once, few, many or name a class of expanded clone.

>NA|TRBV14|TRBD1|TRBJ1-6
TGTGCCAGCAGCCAAACGACAGGGGTAAATTCACCCCTCCACTTT
CASSQTTGVNSPLHF
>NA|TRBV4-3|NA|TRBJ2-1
TGCGCCAGCAGCCATTCTCCCGACTACCCTTACAATGAGCAGTTCTTC
CASSHSPDYPYNEQFF
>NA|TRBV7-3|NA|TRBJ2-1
TGTGCCAGCAGCCCAGGGGGGACTCCCTCTGGGTACAATGAGCAGTTCTTC
CASSPGGTPSGYNEQFF
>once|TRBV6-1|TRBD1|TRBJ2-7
TGTGCCAGCAGTGAAGGGGGGACAGCCTACGAGCAGTACTTC
CASSEGGTAYEQYF
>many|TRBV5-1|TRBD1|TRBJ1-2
TGCGCCAGCAGCTTATTAGGACAGGGGGCGTATGGCTACACCTTC
CASSLLGQGAYGYTF
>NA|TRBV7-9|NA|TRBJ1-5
TGTGCCAGCAGCCCGGACACGAGCAATCAGCCCCAGCATTTT
CASSPDTSNQPQHF
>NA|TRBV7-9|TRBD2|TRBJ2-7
TGTGCCAGCAGCTTATCGGGAGGGGATGGGCAGTACTTC
CASSLSGGDGQYF
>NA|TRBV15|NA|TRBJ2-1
TGTGCCACCAGCAGAGACCCCGGGATCGCTAGGGAGCAGTTCTTC
CATSRDPGIAREQFF
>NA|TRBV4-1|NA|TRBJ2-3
TGCGCCAGCAGCCTCTTTCAGGGTGTCGGCACAGATACGCAGTATTTT
CASSLFQGVGTDTQYF
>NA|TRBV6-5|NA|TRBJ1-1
TGTGCCAGCAGTTACTCAACCAGTGGTCTTGAAGCTTTCTTT
CASSYSTSGLEAFF
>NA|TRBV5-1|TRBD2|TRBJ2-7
TGCGCCAGCAGTGTCGGCGGGAGTAACATTAGGGTGCAGTACTTC
CASSVGGSNIRVQYF
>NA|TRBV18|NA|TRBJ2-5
TGTGCCAGCTCACCCCTAGGACAGAACCAAGAGACCCAGTACTTC
CASSPLGQNQETQYF
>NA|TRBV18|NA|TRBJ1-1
TGTGCCAGCTCACCGGCGACAGTGAACACTGAAGCTTTCTTT
CASSPATVNTEAFF
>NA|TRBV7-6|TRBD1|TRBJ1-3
TGTGCCAGCAGCTCAGCAGGGGGCATTGGAAACACCATATATTTT
CASSSAGGIGNTIYF
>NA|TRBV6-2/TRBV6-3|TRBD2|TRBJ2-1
TGTGCCAGCAGTTACTCCCCGACTAGCGGGCTTTACAATGAGCAGTTCTTC
CASSYSPTSGLYNEQFF
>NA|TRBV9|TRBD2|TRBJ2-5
TGTGCCAGCAGCCTCACCCCCAGCGGGAGGCAAGAGACCCAGTACTTC
CASSLTPSGRQETQYF
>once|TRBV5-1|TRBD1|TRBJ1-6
TGCGCCAGCAGCTTAGGACAGGCTTCTTGGAATTCACCCCTCCACTTT
CASSLGQASWNSPLHF
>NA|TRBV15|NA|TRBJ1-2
TGTGCCACCAGCAGAGTCGGGGGGACTAACTATGGCTACACCTTC
CATSRVGGTNYGYTF
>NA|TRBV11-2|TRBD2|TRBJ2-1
TGTGCCAGCAGCGCAACCCTACCCGGGACTAGCGGGAGGCGGGAGCAGTTCTTC
CASSATLPGTSGRREQFF
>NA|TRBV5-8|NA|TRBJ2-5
TGTGCCAGCAGCTTGGGCCTTCGGGGGCAAGAGACCCAGTACTTC
CASSLGLRGQETQYF
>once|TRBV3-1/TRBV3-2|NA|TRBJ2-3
TGTGCCAGCAGCCGTCGGACTACTGGCACAGATACGCAGTATTTT
CASSRRTTGTDTQYF
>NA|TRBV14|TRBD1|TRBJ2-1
TGTGCCAGCAGCCAAGAGGGGACAGGGACTGAGCAGTTCTTC
CASSQEGTGTEQFF
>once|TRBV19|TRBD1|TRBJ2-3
TGTGCCAGTAGTGCTACCGACAGGGTAGGCACAGATACGCAGTATTTT
CASSATDRVGTDTQYF
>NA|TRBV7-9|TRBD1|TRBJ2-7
TGTGCCAGCTACGGACAGGGTTACGAGCAGTACTTC
CASYGQGYEQYF
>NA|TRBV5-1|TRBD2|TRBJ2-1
TGCGCCAGCAGCTTGGAGTCTAGCGGGGCCTACAATGAGCAGTTCTTC
CASSLESSGAYNEQFF
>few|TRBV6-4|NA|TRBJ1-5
TGTGCCAGCAGTTCCTACAGGGTATTGGGGGCAAATCAGCCCCAGCATTTT
CASSSYRVLGANQPQHF
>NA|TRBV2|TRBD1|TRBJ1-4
TGTGCCAGCAGTGGGGGCGGGACAGACAATGAAAAACTGTTTTTT
CASSGGGTDNEKLFF
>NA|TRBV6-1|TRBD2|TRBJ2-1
TGTGCCAGCAGTGAAGGAGGGAGGGACTACAATGAGCAGTTCTTC
CASSEGGRDYNEQFF
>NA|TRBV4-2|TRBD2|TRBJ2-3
TGTGCCAGCAGCCAAGAAAAGGGACTAGCGGGAACAGATACGCAGTATTTT
CASSQEKGLAGTDTQYF